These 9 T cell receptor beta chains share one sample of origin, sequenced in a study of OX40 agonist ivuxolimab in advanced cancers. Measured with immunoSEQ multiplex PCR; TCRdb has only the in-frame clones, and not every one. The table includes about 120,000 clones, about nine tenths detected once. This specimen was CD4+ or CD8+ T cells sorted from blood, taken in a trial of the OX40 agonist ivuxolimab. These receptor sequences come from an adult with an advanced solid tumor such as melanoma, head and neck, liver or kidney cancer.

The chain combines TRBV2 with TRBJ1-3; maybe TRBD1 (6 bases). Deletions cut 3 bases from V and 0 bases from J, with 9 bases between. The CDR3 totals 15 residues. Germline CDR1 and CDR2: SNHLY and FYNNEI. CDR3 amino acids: CASSDAGASGNTIYF. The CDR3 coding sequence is TGTGCCAGCAGTGATGCAGGGGCCTCTGGAAACACCATATATTTT.

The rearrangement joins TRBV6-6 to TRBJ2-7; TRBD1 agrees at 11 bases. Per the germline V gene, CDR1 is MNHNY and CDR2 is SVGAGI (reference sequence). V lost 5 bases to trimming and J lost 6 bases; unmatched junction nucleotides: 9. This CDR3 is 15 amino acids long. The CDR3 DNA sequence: TGTGCCAGCAGTCCAACCGGGACAGGGGGATCCGAGCAGTACTTC. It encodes CASSPTGTGGSEQYF.

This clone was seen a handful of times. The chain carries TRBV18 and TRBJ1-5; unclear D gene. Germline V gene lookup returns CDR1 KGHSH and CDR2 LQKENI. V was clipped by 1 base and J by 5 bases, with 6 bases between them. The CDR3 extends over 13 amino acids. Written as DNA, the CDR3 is TGTGCCAGCTCACCACTAAGGGATCAGCCCCAGCATTTT. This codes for CASSPLRDQPQHF.

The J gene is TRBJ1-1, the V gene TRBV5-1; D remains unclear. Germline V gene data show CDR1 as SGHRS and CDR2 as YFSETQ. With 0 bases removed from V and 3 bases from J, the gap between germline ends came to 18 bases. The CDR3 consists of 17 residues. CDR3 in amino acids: CASSLGSAQYAHTEAFF. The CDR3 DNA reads TGCGCCAGCAGCTTGGGGTCAGCCCAATATGCGCACACTGAAGCTTTCTTT. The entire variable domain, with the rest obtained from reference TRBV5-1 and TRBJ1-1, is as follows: KAGVTQTPRYLIKTRGQQVTLSCSPISGHRSVSWYQQTPGQGLQFLFEYFSETQRNKGNFPGRFSGRQFSNSRSEMNVSTLELGDSALYLCASSLGSAQYAHTEAFFGQGTRLTVV.

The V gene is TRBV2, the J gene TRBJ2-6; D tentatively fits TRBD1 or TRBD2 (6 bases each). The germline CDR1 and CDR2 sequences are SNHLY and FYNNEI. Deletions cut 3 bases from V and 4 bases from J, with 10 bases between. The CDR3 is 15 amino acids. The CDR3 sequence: CASSEGGRGANVLTF. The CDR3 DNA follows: TGTGCCAGCAGTGAGGGGGGCCGCGGGGCCAACGTCCTGACTTTC.

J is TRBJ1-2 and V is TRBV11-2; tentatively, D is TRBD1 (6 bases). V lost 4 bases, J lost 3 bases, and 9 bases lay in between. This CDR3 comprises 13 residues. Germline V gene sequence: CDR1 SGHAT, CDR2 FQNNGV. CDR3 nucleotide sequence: TGTGCCAGCAGCTCCACAGGGTACTATGGCTACACCTTC. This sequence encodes CASSSTGYYGYTF.

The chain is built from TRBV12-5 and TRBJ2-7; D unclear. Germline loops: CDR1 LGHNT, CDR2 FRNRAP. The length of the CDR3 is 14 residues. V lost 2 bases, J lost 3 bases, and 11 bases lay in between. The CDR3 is CASGLTDGGYEQYF. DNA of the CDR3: TGTGCTAGTGGTTTGACCGACGGTGGCTACGAGCAGTACTTC.

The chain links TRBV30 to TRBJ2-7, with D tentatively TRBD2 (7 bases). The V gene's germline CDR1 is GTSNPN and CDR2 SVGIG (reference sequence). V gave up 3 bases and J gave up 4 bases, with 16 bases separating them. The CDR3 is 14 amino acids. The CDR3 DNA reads TGTGCCTGGAGCGTAACAGGGAGGGGGTACGAGCAGTACTTC. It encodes CAWSVTGRGYEQYF.

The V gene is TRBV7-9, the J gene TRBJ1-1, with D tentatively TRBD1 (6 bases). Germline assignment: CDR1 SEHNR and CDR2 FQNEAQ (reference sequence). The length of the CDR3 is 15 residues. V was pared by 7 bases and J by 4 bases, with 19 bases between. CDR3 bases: TGTGCCAGCATCCAGGGGCAGGGAACCGGCACTGAAGCTTTCTTT. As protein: CASIQGQGTGTEAFF.